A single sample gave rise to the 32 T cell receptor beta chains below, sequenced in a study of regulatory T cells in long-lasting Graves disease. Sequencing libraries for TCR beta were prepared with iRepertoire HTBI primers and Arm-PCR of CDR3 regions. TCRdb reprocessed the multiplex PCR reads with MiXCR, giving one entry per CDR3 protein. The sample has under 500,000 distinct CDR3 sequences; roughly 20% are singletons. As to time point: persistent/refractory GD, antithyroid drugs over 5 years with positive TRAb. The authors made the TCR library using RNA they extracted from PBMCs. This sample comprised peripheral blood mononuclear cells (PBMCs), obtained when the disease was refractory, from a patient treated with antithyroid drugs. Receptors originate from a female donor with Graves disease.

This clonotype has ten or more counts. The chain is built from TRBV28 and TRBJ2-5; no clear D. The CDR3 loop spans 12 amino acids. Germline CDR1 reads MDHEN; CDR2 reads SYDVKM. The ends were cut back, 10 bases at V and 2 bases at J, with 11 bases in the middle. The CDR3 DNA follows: TGTGCCAACAGCCTTTCGCAAGAGACCCAGTACTTC. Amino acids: CANSLSQETQYF. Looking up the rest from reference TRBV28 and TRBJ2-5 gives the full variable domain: DVKVTQSSRYLVKRTGEKVFLECVQDMDHENMFWYRQDPGLGLRLIYFSYDVKMKEKGDIPEGYSVSREKKERFSLILESASTNQTSMYLCANSLSQETQYFGPGTRLLVL.

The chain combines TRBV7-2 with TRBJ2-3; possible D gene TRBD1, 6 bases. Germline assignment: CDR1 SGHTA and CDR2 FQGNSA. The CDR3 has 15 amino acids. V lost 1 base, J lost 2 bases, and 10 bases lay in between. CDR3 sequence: CASSLGPGVTDTQYF. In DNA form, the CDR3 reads TGTGCCAGCAGCTTAGGTCCAGGGGTCACAGATACGCAGTATTTT. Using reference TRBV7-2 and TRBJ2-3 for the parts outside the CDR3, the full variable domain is GAGVSQSPSNKVTEKGKDVELRCDPISGHTALYWYRQSLGQGLEFLIYFQGNSAPDKSGLPSDRFSAERTGGSVSTLTIQRTQQEDSAVYLCASSLGPGVTDTQYFGPGTRLTVL.

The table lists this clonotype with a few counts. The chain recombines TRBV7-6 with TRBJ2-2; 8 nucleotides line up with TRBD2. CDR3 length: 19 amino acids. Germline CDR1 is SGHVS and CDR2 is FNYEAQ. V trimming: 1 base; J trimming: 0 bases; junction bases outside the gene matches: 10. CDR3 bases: TGTGCCAGCAGCTTAGGATGGGGGAGACTAGCGCCGAACACCGGGGAGCTGTTTTTT. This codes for CASSLGWGRLAPNTGELFF.

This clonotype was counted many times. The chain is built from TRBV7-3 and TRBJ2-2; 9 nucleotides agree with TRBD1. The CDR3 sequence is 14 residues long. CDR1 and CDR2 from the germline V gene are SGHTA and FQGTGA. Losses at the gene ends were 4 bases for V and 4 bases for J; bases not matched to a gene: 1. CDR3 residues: CASSWTGATGELFF. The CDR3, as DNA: TGTGCCAGCAGCTGGACAGGGGCCACCGGGGAGCTGTTTTTT.

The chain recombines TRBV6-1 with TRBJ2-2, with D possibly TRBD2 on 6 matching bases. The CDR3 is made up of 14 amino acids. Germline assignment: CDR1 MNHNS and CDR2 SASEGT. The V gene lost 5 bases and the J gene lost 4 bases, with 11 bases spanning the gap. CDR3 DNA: TGTGCCAGCAGTCCGGGACTGCCCACCGGGGAGCTGTTTTTT. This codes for CASSPGLPTGELFF.

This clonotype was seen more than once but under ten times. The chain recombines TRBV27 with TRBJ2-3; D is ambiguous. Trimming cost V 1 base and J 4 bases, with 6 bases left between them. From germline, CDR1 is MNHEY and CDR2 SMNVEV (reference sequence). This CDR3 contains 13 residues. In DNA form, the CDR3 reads TGTGCCAGCAGTTTATTTCCCCCAGATACGCAGTATTTT. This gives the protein CASSLFPPDTQYF.

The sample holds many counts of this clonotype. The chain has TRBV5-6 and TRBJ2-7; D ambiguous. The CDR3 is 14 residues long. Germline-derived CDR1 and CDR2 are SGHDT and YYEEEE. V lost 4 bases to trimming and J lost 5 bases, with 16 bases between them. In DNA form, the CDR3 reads TGTGCCAGCAGCGATTGGCCCCAGAGCGACGAGCAGTACTTC. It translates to CASSDWPQSDEQYF.

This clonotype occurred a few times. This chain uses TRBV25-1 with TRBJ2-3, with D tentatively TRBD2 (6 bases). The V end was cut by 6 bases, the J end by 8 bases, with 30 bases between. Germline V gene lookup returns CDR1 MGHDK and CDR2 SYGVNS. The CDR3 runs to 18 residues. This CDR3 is CASRPDRQPKGRQSTQYF. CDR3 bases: TGTGCCAGCAGACCAGACCGGCAGCCTAAGGGGAGGCAAAGTACGCAGTATTTT.

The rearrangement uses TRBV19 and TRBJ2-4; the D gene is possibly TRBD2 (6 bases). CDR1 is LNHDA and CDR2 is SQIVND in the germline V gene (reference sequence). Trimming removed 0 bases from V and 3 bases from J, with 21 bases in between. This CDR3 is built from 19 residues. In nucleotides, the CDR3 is TGTGCCAGTAGTATAGATCCCGGACGGGGGAGATTCGGCAAAAACATTCAGTACTTC. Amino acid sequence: CASSIDPGRGRFGKNIQYF.

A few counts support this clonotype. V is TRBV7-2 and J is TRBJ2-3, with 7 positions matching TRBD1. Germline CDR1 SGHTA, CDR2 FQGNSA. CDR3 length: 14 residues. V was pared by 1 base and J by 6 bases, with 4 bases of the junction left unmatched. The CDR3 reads CASSLGRGMDTQYF. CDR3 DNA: TGTGCCAGCAGCTTAGGCAGGGGGATGGATACGCAGTATTTT.

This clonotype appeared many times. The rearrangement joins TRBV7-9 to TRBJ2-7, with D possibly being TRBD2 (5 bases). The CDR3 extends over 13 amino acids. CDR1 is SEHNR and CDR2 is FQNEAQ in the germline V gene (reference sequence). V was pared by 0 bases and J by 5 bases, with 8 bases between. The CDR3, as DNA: TGTGCCAGCAGCTTAGCGGGAGACAACGAGCAGTACTTC. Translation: CASSLAGDNEQYF.

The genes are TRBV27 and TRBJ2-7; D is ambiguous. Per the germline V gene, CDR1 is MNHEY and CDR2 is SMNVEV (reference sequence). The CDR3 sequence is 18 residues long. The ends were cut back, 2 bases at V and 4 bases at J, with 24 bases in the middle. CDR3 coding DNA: TGTGCCAGCAGTTTAAAAGGGCCCGGTGGGCCACCAACTTACGAGCAGTACTTC. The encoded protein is CASSLKGPGGPPTYEQYF.

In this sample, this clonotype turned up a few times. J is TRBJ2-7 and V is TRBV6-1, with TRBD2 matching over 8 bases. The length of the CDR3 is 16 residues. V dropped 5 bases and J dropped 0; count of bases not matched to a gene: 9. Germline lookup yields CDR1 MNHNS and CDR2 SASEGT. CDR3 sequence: CASSRGSGGSSYEQYF. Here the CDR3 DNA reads TGTGCCAGCAGTCGAGGGAGCGGGGGCAGCTCCTACGAGCAGTACTTC.

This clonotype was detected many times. CDR3 loop: CASSEAGGRDQPQHF. The DNA of the CDR3 is TGTGCCAGCAGTGAAGCGGGAGGGCGCGATCAGCCCCAGCATTTT. The chain employs TRBV6-1 and TRBJ1-5, with D hard to call. There are 15 residues in the CDR3. The germline gives CDR1 MNHNS, CDR2 SASEGT. The V gene lost 0 bases and the J gene lost 5 bases, with 11 bases spanning the gap.

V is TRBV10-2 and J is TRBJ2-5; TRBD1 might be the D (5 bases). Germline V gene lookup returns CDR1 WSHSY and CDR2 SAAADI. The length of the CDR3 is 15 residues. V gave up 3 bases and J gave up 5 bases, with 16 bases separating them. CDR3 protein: CASSDQGAPRETQYF. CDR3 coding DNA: TGCGCCAGCAGTGACCAGGGTGCCCCCCGGGAGACCCAGTACTTC.

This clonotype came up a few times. DNA of the CDR3: TGCGCCAGCAGTGAGTTCCGGGGGTACGGGGAGACCCAGTACTTC. It is translated as CASSEFRGYGETQYF. The rearrangement uses TRBV10-2 and TRBJ2-5, with D possibly TRBD2 on 6 matching bases. Germline V gene data show CDR1 as WSHSY and CDR2 as SAAADI. This CDR3 is 15 amino acids long. V lost 1 base and J lost 5, with 14 bases in between.

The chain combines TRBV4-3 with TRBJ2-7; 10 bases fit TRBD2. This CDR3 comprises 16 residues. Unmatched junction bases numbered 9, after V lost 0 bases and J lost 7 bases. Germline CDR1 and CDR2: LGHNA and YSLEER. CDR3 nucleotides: TGCGCCAGCAGCCAAGATTCAAGCGGGAGGGCTGAGGAGCAGTACTTC. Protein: CASSQDSSGRAEEQYF.

CDR3 amino acids: CSARDRGLAGSLRGKNIQYF. The DNA of the CDR3 is TGCAGTGCTAGAGATCGCGGACTAGCGGGAAGTCTTAGGGGCAAAAACATTCAGTACTTC. The V and J genes are TRBV20-1 and TRBJ2-4, with 12 nucleotides matching TRBD2. V dropped 0 bases and J dropped 3; count of bases not matched to a gene: 15. The CDR3 is 20 amino acids. Germline assignment: CDR1 DFQATT and CDR2 SNEGSKA (reference sequence).

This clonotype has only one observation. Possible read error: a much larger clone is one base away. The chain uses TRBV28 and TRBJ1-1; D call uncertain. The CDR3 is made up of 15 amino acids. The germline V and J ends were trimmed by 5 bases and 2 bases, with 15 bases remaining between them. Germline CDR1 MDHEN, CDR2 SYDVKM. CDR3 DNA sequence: TGTGCCAGCAGTCCGCCCCCGGGGAGAAACACTGAAGCTTTCTTT. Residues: CASSPPPGRNTEAFF.

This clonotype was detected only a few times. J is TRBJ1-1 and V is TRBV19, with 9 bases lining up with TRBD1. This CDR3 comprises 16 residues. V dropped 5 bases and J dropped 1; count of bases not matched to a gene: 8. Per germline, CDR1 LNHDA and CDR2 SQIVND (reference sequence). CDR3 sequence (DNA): TGTGCCAGTAGTTCCATACCGGGACAGGGGAACACTGAAGCTTTCTTT. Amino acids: CASSSIPGQGNTEAFF.

The CDR3 coding sequence is TGCAGTGCTGGGGACAGAGGATTGGGCAATCAGCCCCAGCATTTT. Its translation: CSAGDRGLGNQPQHF. The chain recombines TRBV20-1 with TRBJ1-5, with 7 bases fitting TRBD1. V trimming: 5 bases; J trimming: 2 bases; junction bases outside the gene matches: 9. CDR1 DFQATT and CDR2 SNEGSKA come from the germline V gene (reference sequence). This CDR3 is 15 amino acids long.

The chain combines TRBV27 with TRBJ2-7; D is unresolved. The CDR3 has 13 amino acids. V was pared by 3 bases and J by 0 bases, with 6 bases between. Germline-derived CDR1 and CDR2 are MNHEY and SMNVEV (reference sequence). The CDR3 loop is CASSFTVSYEQYF. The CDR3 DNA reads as TGTGCCAGCAGTTTTACAGTCTCCTACGAGCAGTACTTC.

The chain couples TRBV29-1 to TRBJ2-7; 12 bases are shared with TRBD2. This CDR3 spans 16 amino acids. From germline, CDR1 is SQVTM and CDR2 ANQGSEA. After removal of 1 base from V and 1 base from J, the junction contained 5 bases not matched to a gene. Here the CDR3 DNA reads TGCAGCGTTGAAGGACTAGCGGGAGTTCTTTCCTACGAGCAGTACTTC. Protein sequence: CSVEGLAGVLSYEQYF.

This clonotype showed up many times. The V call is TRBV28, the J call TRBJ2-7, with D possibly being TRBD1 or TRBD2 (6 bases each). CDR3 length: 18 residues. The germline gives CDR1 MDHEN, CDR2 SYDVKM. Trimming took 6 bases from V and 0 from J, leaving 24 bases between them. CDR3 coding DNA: TGTGCCAGCAGAACCAGAGGGTGGCAGGGGAGGTCCTCCTACGAGCAGTACTTC. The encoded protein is CASRTRGWQGRSSYEQYF.

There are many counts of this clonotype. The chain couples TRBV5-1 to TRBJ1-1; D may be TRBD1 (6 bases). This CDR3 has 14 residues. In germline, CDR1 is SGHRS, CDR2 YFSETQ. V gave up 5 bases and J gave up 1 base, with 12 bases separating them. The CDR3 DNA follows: TGCGCCAGCAGTCGGTTACAGGGGAACACTGAAGCTTTCTTT. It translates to CASSRLQGNTEAFF.

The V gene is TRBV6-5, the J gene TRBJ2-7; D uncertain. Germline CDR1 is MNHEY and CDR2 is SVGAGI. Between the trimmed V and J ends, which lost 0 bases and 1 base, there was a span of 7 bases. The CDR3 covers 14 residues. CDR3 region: CASSYSSISYEQYF. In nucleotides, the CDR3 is TGTGCCAGCAGTTACTCGTCTATATCCTACGAGCAGTACTTC.

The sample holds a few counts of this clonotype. This CDR3 is CSVQGWDVEETQYF. The CDR3 DNA reads as TGCAGCGTCCAAGGTTGGGACGTAGAAGAGACCCAGTACTTC. The V gene is TRBV29-1, the J gene TRBJ2-5; D assignment may be TRBD1 or TRBD2 (5 bases each). CDR3 length: 14 amino acids. Trimming shortened V by 6 bases and J by 3 bases, and 17 bases separated the two germline ends. Germline V gene sequence: CDR1 SQVTM, CDR2 ANQGSEA. The full variable domain, in which reference TRBV29-1 and TRBJ2-5 provide the parts outside the CDR3, is SAVISQKPSRDICQRGTSLTIQCQVDSQVTMMFWYRQQPGQSLTLIATANQGSEATYESGFVIDKFPISRPNLTFSTLTVSNMSPEDSSIYLCSVQGWDVEETQYFGPGTRLLVL.

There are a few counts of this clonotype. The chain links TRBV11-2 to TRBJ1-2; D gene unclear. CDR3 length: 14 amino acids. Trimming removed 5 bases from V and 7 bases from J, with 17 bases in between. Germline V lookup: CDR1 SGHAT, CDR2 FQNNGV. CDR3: CASSPSPALGGYTF. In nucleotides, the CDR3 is TGTGCCAGCAGCCCTTCCCCGGCCTTGGGTGGCTACACCTTC.

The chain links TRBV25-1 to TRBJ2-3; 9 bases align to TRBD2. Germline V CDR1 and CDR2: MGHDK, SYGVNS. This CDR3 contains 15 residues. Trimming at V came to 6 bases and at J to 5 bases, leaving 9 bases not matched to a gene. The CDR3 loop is CASSTSGLWVDTQYF. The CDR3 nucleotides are TGTGCCAGCAGCACTAGCGGGCTTTGGGTAGATACGCAGTATTTT.

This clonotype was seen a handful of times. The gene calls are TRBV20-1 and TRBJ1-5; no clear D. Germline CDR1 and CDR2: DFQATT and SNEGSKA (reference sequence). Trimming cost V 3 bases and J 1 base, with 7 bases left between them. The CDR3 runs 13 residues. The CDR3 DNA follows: TGCAGTGCTAGGGAAGCAAGCAATCAGCCCCAGCATTTT. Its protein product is CSAREASNQPQHF.

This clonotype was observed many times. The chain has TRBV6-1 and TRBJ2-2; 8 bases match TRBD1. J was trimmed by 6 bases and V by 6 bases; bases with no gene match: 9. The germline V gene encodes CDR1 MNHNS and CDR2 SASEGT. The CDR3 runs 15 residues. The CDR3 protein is CASSPGGDGSGELFF. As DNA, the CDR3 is TGTGCCAGCAGCCCAGGGGGCGATGGCTCCGGGGAGCTGTTTTTT.

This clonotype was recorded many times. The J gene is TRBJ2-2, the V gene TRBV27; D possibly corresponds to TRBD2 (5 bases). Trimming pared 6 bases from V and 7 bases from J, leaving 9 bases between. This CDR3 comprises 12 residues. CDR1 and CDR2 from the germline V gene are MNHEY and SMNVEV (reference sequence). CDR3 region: CASRPSIGELFF. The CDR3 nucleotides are TGTGCCAGCAGGCCTAGCATCGGGGAGCTGTTTTTT.